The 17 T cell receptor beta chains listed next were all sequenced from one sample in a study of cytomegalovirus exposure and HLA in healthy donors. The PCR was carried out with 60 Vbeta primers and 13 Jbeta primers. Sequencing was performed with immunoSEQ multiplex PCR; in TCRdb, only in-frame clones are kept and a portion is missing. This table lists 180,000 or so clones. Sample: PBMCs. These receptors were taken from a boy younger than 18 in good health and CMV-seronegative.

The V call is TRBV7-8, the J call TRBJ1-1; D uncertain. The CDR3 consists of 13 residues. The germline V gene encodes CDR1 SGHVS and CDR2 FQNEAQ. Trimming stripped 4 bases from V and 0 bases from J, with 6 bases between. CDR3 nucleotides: TGTGCCAGCAGCTCTACAGTGAACACTGAAGCTTTCTTT. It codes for CASSSTVNTEAFF. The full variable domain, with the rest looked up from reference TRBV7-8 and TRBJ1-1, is GAGVSQSPRYKVAKRGQDVALRCDPISGHVSLFWYQQALGQGPEFLTYFQNEAQLDKSGLPSDRFFAERPEGSVSTLKIQRTQQEDSAVYLCASSSTVNTEAFFGQGTRLTVV.

CDR3: CASSLGPPMNTEAFF. The CDR3 region has the DNA TGTGCCAGCAGCTTGGGGCCCCCCATGAACACTGAAGCTTTCTTT. V is TRBV5-4 and J is TRBJ1-1; D gene uncertain. The V end lost 0 bases, the J end lost 0 bases, and 9 bases lay between the germline ends. Germline assignment: CDR1 SGHNT and CDR2 YYREEE (reference sequence). CDR3 length: 15 amino acids.

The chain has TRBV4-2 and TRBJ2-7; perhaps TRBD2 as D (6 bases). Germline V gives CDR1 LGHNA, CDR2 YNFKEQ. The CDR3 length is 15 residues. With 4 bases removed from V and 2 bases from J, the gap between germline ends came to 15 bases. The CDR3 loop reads CASSPTWEEPYEQYF. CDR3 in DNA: TGTGCCAGCAGCCCAACGTGGGAGGAGCCCTACGAGCAGTACTTC.

The CDR3 DNA sequence: TGTGCCAGCAGTTATCCACAGGGAACCATGAACACTGAAGCTTTCTTT. Translated: CASSYPQGTMNTEAFF. J is TRBJ1-1 and V is TRBV6-6, with D perhaps matching TRBD1 (6 bases). CDR3 length: 16 amino acids. CDR1 is MNHNY, CDR2 SVGAGI, per germline (reference sequence). Deletions cut 3 bases from V and 0 bases from J, with 14 bases between.

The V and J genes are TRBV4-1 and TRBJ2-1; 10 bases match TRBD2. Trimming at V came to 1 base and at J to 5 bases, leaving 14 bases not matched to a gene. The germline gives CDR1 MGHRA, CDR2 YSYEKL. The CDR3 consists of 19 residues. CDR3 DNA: TGCGCCAGCAGCCAAGTGATACTAGCGGGGATCGTGGGGGACAATGAGCAGTTCTTC. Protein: CASSQVILAGIVGDNEQFF.

CDR3 DNA: TGTGCCAGCGGGGGGGGAATCACTGAAGCTTTCTTT. It translates to CASGGGITEAFF. This chain uses TRBV28 with TRBJ1-1; D possibly corresponds to TRBD1 (5 bases). Trimming took 8 bases from V and 4 from J, leaving 11 bases between them. CDR3 length equals 12 residues. Germline CDR1 and CDR2: MDHEN and SYDVKM.

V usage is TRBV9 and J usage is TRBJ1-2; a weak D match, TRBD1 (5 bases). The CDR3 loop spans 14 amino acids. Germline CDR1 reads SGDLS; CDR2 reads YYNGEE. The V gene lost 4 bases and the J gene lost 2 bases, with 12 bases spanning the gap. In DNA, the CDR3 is TGTGCCAGCAGCCCCACGGGGGAAAACTATGGCTACACCTTC. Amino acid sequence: CASSPTGENYGYTF.

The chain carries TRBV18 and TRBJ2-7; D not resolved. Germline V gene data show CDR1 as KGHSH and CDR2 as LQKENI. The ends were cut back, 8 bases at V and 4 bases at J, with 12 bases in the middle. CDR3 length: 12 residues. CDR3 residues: CASSDSSYEQYF. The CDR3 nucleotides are TGTGCCAGCAGTGACTCGTCTTACGAGCAGTACTTC.

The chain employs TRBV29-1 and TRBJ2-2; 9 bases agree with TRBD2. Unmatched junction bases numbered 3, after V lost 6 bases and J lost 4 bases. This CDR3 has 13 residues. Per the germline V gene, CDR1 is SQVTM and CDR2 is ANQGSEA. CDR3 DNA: TGCAGCGTGGATAGCGGGGGCACCGGGGAGCTGTTTTTT. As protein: CSVDSGGTGELFF.

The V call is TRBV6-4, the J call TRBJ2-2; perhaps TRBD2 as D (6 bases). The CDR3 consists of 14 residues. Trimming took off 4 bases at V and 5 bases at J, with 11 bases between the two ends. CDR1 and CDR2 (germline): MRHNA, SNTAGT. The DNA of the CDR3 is TGTGCCAGCAGTGTTGTCGCGGGGACCGGGGAGCTGTTTTTT. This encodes CASSVVAGTGELFF.

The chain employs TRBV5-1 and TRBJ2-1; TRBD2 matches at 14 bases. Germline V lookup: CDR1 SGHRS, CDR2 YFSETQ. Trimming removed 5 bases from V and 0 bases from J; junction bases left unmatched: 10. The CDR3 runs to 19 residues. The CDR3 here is CASSRTSGGSGSSYNEQFF. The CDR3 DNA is TGCGCCAGCAGTAGGACTAGCGGGGGGTCAGGGAGCTCCTACAATGAGCAGTTCTTC.

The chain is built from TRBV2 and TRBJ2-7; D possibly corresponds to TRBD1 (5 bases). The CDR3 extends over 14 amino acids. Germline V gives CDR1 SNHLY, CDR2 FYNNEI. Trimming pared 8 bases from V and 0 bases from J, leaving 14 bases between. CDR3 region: CASREQGISYEQYF. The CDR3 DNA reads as TGTGCCAGCCGAGAGCAGGGAATCTCCTACGAGCAGTACTTC.

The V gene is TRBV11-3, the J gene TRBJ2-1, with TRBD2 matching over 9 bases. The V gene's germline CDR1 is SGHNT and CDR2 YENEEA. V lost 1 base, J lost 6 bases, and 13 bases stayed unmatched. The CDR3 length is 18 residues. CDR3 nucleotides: TGTGCCAGCAGCTTAGTAGGTAGCGGGGGCGGCCGGGGCAATGAGCAGTTCTTC. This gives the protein CASSLVGSGGGRGNEQFF. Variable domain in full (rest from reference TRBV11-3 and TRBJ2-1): EAGVVQSPRYKIIEKKQPVAFWCNPISGHNTLYWYLQNLGQGPELLIRYENEEAVDDSQLPKDRFSAERLKGVDSTLKIQPAELGDSAVYLCASSLVGSGGGRGNEQFFGPGTRLTVL.

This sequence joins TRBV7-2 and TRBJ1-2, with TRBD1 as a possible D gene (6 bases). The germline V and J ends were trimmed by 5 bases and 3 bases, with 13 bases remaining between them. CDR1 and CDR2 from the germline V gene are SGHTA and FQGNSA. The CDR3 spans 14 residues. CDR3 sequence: CASSGQNDYYGYTF. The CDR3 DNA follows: TGTGCCAGCAGCGGACAGAACGACTACTATGGCTACACCTTC.

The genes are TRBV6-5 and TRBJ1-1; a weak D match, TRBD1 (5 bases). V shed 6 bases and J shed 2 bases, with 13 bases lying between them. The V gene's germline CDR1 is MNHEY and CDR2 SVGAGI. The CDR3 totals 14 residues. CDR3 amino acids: CASSDSWANTEAFF. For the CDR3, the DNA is TGTGCCAGCAGCGACAGTTGGGCTAACACTGAAGCTTTCTTT.

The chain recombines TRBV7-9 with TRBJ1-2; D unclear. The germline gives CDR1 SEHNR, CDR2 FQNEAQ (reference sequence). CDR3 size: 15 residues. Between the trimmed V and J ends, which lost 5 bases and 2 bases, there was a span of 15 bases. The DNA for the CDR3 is TGTGCCAGCAGCCATACTACCGGGGAGAACTATGGCTACACCTTC. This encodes CASSHTTGENYGYTF.

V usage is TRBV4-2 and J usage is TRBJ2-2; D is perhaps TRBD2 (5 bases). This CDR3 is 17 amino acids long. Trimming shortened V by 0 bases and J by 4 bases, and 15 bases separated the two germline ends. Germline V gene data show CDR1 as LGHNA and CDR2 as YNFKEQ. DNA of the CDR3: TGTGCCAGCAGCCAAGATTTGACTACAGACTTCACCGGGGAGCTGTTTTTT. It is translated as CASSQDLTTDFTGELFF.